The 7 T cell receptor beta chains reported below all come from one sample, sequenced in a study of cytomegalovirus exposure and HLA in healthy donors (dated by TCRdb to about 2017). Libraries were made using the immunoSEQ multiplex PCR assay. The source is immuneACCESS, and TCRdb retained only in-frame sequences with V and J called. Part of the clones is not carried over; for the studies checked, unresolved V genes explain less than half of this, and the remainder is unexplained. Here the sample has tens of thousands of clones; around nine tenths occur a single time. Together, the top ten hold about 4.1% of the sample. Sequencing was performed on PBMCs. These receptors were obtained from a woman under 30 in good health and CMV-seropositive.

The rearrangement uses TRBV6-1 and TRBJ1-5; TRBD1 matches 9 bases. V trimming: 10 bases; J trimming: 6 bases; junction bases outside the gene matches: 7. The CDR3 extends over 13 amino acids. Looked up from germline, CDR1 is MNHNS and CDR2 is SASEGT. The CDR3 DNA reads TGTGCCACCGAGGGACAGGGTTTTCAGCCCCAGCATTTT. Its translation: CATEGQGFQPQHF.

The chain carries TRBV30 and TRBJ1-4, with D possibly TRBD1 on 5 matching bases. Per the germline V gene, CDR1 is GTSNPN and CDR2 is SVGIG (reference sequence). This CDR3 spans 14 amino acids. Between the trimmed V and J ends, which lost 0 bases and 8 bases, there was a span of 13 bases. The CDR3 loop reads CAWSVRRGREKLFF. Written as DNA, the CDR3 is TGTGCCTGGAGTGTACGAAGGGGTAGGGAAAAACTGTTTTTT. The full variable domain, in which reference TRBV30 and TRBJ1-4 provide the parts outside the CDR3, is SQTIHQWPATLVQPVGSPLSLECTVEGTSNPNLYWYRQAAGRGLQLLFYSVGIGQISSEVPQNLSASRPQDRQFILSSKKLLLSDSGFYLCAWSVRRGREKLFFGSGTQLSVL.

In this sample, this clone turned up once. The CDR3 nucleotides are TGTGCCAGCAGAAACTTAGCGGCCCTTTCCTACAATGAGCAGTTCTTC. This codes for CASRNLAALSYNEQFF. This chain uses TRBV27 with TRBJ2-1, with D perhaps matching TRBD2 (6 bases). V dropped 6 bases and J dropped 1 base, with 16 bases sitting between them. Germline V CDR1 and CDR2: MNHEY, SMNVEV (reference sequence). The CDR3 sequence is 16 residues long.

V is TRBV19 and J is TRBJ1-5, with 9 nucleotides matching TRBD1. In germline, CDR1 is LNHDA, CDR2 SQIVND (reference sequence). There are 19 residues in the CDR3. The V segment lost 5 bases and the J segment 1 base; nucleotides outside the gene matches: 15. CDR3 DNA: TGTGCCAGTAGTCCCCGGGACAGGGTCGCTGGCCTAAGCAATCAGCCCCAGCATTTT. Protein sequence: CASSPRDRVAGLSNQPQHF.

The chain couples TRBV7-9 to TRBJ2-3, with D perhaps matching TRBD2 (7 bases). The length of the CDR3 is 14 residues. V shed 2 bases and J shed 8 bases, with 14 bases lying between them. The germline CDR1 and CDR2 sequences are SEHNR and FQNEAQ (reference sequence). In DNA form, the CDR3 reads TGTGCCAGCAGCTTACCCGGGGGGCCTACTACGCAGTATTTT. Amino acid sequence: CASSLPGGPTTQYF. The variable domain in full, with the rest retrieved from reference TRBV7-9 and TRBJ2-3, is DTGVSQNPRHKITKRGQNVTFRCDPISEHNRLYWYRQTLGQGPEFLTYFQNEAQLEKSRLLSDRFSAERPKGSFSTLEIQRTEQGDSAMYLCASSLPGGPTTQYFGPGTRLTVL.

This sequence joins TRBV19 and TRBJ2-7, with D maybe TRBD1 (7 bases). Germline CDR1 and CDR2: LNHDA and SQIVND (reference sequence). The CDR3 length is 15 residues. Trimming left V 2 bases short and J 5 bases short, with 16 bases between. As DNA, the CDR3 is TGTGCCAGTAGTATACTCGCAGGGGGGTTTAACGAGCAGTACTTC. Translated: CASSILAGGFNEQYF.

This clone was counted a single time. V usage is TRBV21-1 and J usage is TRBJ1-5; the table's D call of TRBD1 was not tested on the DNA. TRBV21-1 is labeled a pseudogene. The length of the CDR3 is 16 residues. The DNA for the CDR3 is TGTGCCAGCAGCAAAGGACGCACAGCTAGCAATCAGCCCCAGCATTTT. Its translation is CASSKGRTASNQPQHF.